This TCR beta chain derives from a study of T cells in Graves' hyperthyroidism and ophthalmopathy. Background on the study: Once the initial diagnosis was made, peripheral blood was obtained before any treatment. Findings of the study overall: Ophthalmopathy and stable hyperthyroidism were told apart by a 13 V-J model. Most thyroid clonotypes expanded above 0.001 appeared in blood too.

J lost 1 base, V lost 6 bases, and 4 bases had no gene match. The germline CDR1 and CDR2 sequences are ENHRY and SYGVKD. The CDR3 loop spans 14 amino acids. The sample holds many counts of this clonotype. Its antigen remains unidentified. Using RNA transcripts as the source, TCR beta CDR3 regions were amplified. The TCR CDR3 was amplified in a first-round RT-PCR using the HTBI primer set. MiXCR was run by TCRdb on the multiplex PCR reads, yielding one entry per CDR3 protein. The sample carries roughly 650,000 distinct CDR3 sequences, around 15% recorded once. This receptor was identified in a woman between 35 and 50 years old with Graves' ophthalmopathy. Sequencing was carried out using blood. J is TRBJ1-1 and V is TRBV10-3; 8 bases map to TRBD1. The CDR3 spells CAIRDRAPNTEAFF. CDR3 in DNA: TGTGCCATCAGGGACAGGGCCCCGAACACTGAAGCTTTCTTT.